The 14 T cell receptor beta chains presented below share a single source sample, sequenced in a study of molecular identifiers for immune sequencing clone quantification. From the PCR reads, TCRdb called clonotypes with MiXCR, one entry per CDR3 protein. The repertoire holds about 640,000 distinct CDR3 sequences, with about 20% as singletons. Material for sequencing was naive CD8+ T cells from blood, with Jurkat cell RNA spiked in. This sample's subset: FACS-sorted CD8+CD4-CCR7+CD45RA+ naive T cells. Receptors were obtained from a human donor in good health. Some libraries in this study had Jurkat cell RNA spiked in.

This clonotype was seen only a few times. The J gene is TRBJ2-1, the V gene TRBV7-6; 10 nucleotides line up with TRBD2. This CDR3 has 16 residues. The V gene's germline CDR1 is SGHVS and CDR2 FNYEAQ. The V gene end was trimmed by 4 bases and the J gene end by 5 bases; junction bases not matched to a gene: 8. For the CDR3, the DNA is TGTGCCAGCAGCTACTCGCTAGCGGGAGTTCACAATGAGCAGTTCTTC. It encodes CASSYSLAGVHNEQFF.

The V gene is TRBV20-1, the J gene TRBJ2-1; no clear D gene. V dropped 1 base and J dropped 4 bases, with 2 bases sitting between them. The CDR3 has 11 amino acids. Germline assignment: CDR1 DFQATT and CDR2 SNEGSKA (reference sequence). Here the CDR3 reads CSARVYNEQFF. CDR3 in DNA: TGCAGTGCTAGAGTATACAATGAGCAGTTCTTC.

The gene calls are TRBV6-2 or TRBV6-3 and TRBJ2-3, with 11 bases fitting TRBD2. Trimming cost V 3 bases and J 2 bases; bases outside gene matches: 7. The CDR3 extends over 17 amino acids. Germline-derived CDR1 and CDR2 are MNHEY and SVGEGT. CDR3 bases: TGTGCCAGCAGTTATGGTATTAGCGGGGGGGCCACAGATACGCAGTATTTT. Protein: CASSYGISGGATDTQYF.

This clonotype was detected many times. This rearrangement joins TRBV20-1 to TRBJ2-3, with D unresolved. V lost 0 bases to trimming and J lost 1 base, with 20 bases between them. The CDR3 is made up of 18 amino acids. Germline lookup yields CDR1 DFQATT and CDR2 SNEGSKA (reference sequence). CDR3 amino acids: CSAREFSGQSLRTDTQYF. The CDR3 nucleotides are TGCAGTGCTAGAGAATTCTCCGGGCAGTCCCTCCGCACAGATACGCAGTATTTT.

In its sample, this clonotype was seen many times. CDR3 protein: CAWNERGKNIQYF. CDR3 coding DNA: TGTGCCTGGAATGAAAGGGGCAAAAACATTCAGTACTTC. The chain links TRBV30 to TRBJ2-4; a weak D match, TRBD1 (5 bases). Germline-derived CDR1 and CDR2 are GTSNPN and SVGIG (reference sequence). Trimming took off 4 bases at V and 3 bases at J, with 10 bases between the two ends. This CDR3 has 13 residues.

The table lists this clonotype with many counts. The CDR3 sequence is CASSAQGNEQFF. In DNA form, the CDR3 reads TGTGCCAGCTCTGCGCAGGGAAATGAGCAGTTCTTC. The chain carries TRBV19 and TRBJ2-1; TRBD1 is a possible D gene (5 bases). V was clipped by 9 bases and J by 7 bases, with 13 bases between them. In germline, CDR1 is LNHDA, CDR2 SQIVND (reference sequence). This CDR3 comprises 12 residues. The variable domain in full, with the rest retrieved from reference TRBV19 and TRBJ2-1, is DGGITQSPKYLFRKEGQNVTLSCEQNLNHDAMYWYRQDPGQGLRLIYYSQIVNDFQKGDIAEGYSVSREKKESFPLTVTSAQKNPTAFYLCASSAQGNEQFFGPGTRLTVL.

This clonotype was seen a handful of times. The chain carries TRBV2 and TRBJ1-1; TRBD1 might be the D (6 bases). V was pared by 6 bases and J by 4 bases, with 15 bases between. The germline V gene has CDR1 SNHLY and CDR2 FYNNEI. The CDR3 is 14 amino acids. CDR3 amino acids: CASRSGVGGTEAFF. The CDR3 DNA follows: TGTGCCAGCAGGTCAGGGGTAGGAGGCACTGAAGCTTTCTTT.

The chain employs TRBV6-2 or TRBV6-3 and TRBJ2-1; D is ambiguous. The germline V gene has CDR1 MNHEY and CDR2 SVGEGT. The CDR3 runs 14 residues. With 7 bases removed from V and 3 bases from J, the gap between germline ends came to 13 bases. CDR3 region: CASTTIDNYNEQFF. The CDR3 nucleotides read TGTGCCAGCACCACGATAGATAACTACAATGAGCAGTTCTTC.

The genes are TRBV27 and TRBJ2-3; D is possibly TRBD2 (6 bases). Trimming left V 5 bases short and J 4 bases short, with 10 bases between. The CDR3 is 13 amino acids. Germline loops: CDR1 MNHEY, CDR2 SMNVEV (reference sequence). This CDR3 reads CASSGGIADTQYF. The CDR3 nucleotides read TGTGCCAGCAGTGGAGGGATTGCAGATACGCAGTATTTT.

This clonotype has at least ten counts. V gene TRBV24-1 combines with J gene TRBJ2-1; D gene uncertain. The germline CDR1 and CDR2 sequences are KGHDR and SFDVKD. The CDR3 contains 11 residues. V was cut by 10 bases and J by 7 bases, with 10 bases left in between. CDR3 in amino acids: CATGTGNEQFF. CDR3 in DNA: TGTGCCACGGGTACCGGAAATGAGCAGTTCTTC.

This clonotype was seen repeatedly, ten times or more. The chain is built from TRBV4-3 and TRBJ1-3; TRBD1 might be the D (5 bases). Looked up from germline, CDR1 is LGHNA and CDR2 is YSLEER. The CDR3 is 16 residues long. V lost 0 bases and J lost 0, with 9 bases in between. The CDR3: CASSQDGANSGNTIYF. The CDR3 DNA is TGCGCCAGCAGCCAAGATGGGGCAAACTCTGGAAACACCATATATTTT.

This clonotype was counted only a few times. CDR3 nucleotides: TGTGCCAGCAGCGCCCTGGGACAGCCCTACTCTGGAAACACCATATATTTT. Protein sequence: CASSALGQPYSGNTIYF. This rearrangement joins TRBV9 to TRBJ1-3; 7 bases match TRBD1. Trimming took 3 bases from V and 0 from J; bases not matched to a gene: 9. Germline values: CDR1 SGDLS, CDR2 YYNGEE. This CDR3 is built from 17 residues.

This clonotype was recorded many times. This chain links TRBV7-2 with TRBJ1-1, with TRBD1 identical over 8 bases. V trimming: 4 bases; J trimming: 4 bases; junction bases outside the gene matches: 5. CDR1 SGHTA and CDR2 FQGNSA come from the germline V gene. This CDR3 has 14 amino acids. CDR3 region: CASSYRGVSTEAFF. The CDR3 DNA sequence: TGTGCCAGCAGCTACAGGGGGGTGAGCACTGAAGCTTTCTTT.

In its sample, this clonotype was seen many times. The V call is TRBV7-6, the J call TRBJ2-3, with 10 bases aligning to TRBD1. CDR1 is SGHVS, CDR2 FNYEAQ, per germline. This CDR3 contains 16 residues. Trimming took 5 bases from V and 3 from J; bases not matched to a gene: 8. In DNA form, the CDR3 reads TGTGCCAGCAGCGGGGACAGGGGTTTTTTAACAGATACGCAGTATTTT. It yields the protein CASSGDRGFLTDTQYF.